This note documents a single T cell receptor beta chain sequence. Antigen: not known. This record belongs to a study of graft-versus-host responses after intestinal transplantation. As for the study in general: Transplants given to recipients were multivisceral, liver-intestinal, or isolated intestinal. All recipients got anti-thymocyte globulin induction, then tacrolimus and steroids for about 3 years. Study-wide results and caveats: Some patients had graft-donor T cell macrochimerism. In their allografts, the ratios of graft-versus-host to host-versus-graft T cell clones were high. Ileal or blood samples showed some GvH clones first, and such clones were also found in recipient marrow.

The CDR3 runs 12 residues. Germline V gives CDR1 SNHLY, CDR2 FYNNEI. Trimming left V 6 bases short and J 4 bases short, with 9 bases between. TCRdb keeps only in-frame clones here, not all; method: immunoSEQ multiplex PCR. The data hold around 13,000 clones, with around 83% observed a single time. The chain carries TRBV2 and TRBJ2-5, with D tentatively TRBD1 (5 bases). This clonotype was obtained from a human patient who received an intestinal transplant, so some T cells may come from the graft donor. Sample: PBMCs, taken roughly 130 days after transplant. This CDR3 is CASRGLIETQYF. The DNA for the CDR3 is TGTGCCAGCAGGGGGCTCATAGAGACCCAGTACTTC. Together with reference TRBV2 and TRBJ2-5, the CDR3 gives the full variable domain: EPEVTQTPSHQVTQMGQEVILRCVPISNHLYFYWYRQILGQKVEFLVSFYNNEISEKSEIFDDQFSVERPDGSNFTLKIRSTKLEDSAMYFCASRGLIETQYFGPGTRLLVL.